A selection of T cell receptor beta chains follows, all from one sample in a study of siplizumab effects on memory and regulatory T cells. Clones were read by immunoSEQ multiplex PCR, and TCRdb kept only the in-frame ones, dropping some. Here the sample spans about 50,000 clones, over 90% being singletons. The sequencing sample was made of CD8+ T cells sorted from blood. The receptors stem from a human donor in good health. Both conserved end residues are part of each CDR3. The order of the fields is clone size, D gene, J gene, V gene, CDR3 protein, CDR3 DNA. The D gene is left open where the match is weak. Part of the rows lack a size; the others show once, few, many or a class for expanded clones.

abundance: -; d_gene: -; j_gene: TRBJ2-2; v_gene: TRBV28; CDR3aa: CASKTFLNTGELFF; CDR3nt: TGTGCCAGCAAGACATTTCTAAACACCGGGGAGCTGTTTTTT
abundance: -; d_gene: TRBD2; j_gene: TRBJ2-1; v_gene: TRBV6-4; CDR3aa: CASSKRGSSYNEQFF; CDR3nt: TGTGCCAGCAGTAAGCGGGGGAGCTCCTACAATGAGCAGTTCTTC
abundance: -; d_gene: TRBD2; j_gene: TRBJ2-3; v_gene: TRBV29-1; CDR3aa: CSVVLAGPTDTQYF; CDR3nt: TGCAGCGTTGTTTTAGCGGGCCCCACAGATACGCAGTATTTT
abundance: -; d_gene: TRBD2; j_gene: TRBJ2-5; v_gene: TRBV2; CDR3aa: CASSGGLAGSLETQYF; CDR3nt: TGTGCCAGCAGTGGCGGGCTAGCGGGCTCTTTGGAGACCCAGTACTTC
abundance: -; d_gene: TRBD1; j_gene: TRBJ2-5; v_gene: TRBV4-1; CDR3aa: CASSQVGTEPQETQYF; CDR3nt: TGCGCCAGCAGCCAGGTTGGGACAGAACCGCAAGAGACCCAGTACTTC
abundance: -; d_gene: -; j_gene: TRBJ2-1; v_gene: TRBV11-2; CDR3aa: CASRLRTPLSNEQFF; CDR3nt: TGTGCCAGCAGATTACGGACACCACTCTCGAATGAGCAGTTCTTC
abundance: -; d_gene: -; j_gene: TRBJ2-7; v_gene: TRBV28; CDR3aa: CASSSRWAPSSYEQYF; CDR3nt: TGTGCCAGCAGTTCCCGTTGGGCCCCGAGCTCCTACGAGCAGTACTTC
abundance: -; d_gene: -; j_gene: TRBJ1-1; v_gene: TRBV5-1; CDR3aa: CASSLAQGSSTEAFF; CDR3nt: TGCGCCAGCAGCTTGGCCCAGGGATCGAGCACTGAAGCTTTCTTT
abundance: -; d_gene: -; j_gene: TRBJ2-7; v_gene: TRBV28; CDR3aa: CASSLFRQEGEQYF; CDR3nt: TGTGCCAGCAGTTTATTTCGACAGGAGGGCGAGCAGTACTTC
abundance: -; d_gene: -; j_gene: TRBJ2-3; v_gene: TRBV15; CDR3aa: CATSRIDDSTDTQYF; CDR3nt: TGTGCCACCAGCAGAATCGACGACTCCACAGATACGCAGTATTTT
abundance: -; d_gene: -; j_gene: TRBJ2-1; v_gene: TRBV30; CDR3aa: CACHRWDSANEQFF; CDR3nt: TGTGCCTGCCACCGATGGGATTCGGCGAATGAGCAGTTCTTC
abundance: -; d_gene: -; j_gene: TRBJ2-7; v_gene: TRBV5-1; CDR3aa: CASSLGGDEQYF; CDR3nt: TGCGCCAGCAGCTTGGGAGGGGACGAGCAGTACTTC
abundance: -; d_gene: TRBD1; j_gene: TRBJ2-1; v_gene: TRBV6-1; CDR3aa: CASSEAPSTGNEQFF; CDR3nt: TGTGCCAGCAGTGAAGCCCCCTCGACAGGGAATGAGCAGTTCTTC
abundance: -; d_gene: -; j_gene: TRBJ1-5; v_gene: TRBV4-1; CDR3aa: CASSQHQGSNQPQHF; CDR3nt: TGCGCCAGCAGCCAACATCAGGGTAGCAATCAGCCCCAGCATTTT
abundance: -; d_gene: -; j_gene: TRBJ2-7; v_gene: TRBV27; CDR3aa: CASSLGGTPYEQYF; CDR3nt: TGTGCCAGCAGTTTAGGTGGCACCCCCTACGAGCAGTACTTC
abundance: -; d_gene: -; j_gene: TRBJ2-1; v_gene: TRBV27; CDR3aa: CASSLTGFSYNEQFF; CDR3nt: TGTGCCAGCAGTTTAACGGGCTTCTCCTACAATGAGCAGTTCTTC
abundance: -; d_gene: -; j_gene: TRBJ1-2; v_gene: TRBV5-5; CDR3aa: CASSLDFSSNYGYTF; CDR3nt: TGTGCCAGCAGCTTGGACTTTAGCTCTAACTATGGCTACACCTTC
abundance: -; d_gene: -; j_gene: TRBJ1-2; v_gene: TRBV28; CDR3aa: CASFDRMANYGYTF; CDR3nt: TGTGCCAGCTTTGACAGGATGGCTAACTATGGCTACACCTTC
abundance: once; d_gene: TRBD1; j_gene: TRBJ1-1; v_gene: TRBV27; CDR3aa: CASSLVDRDTEAFF; CDR3nt: TGTGCCAGCAGTTTAGTCGACAGGGACACTGAAGCTTTCTTT
abundance: once; d_gene: TRBD1; j_gene: TRBJ1-3; v_gene: TRBV6-5; CDR3aa: CATWTGIRNTIYF; CDR3nt: TGTGCCACTTGGACAGGGATCAGAAACACCATATATTTT
abundance: -; d_gene: TRBD1; j_gene: TRBJ1-1; v_gene: TRBV15; CDR3aa: CATSRDQGVGTEAFF; CDR3nt: TGTGCCACCAGCAGAGATCAGGGGGTCGGCACTGAAGCTTTCTTT
abundance: -; d_gene: -; j_gene: TRBJ2-7; v_gene: TRBV5-6; CDR3aa: CASTTTEQVTPYEQYF; CDR3nt: TGTGCCAGCACCACCACGGAGCAGGTTACACCCTACGAGCAGTACTTC
abundance: -; d_gene: TRBD2; j_gene: TRBJ2-1; v_gene: TRBV11-2; CDR3aa: CASSLASGYNEQFF; CDR3nt: TGTGCCAGCAGCTTAGCTAGCGGGTACAATGAGCAGTTCTTC
abundance: once; d_gene: -; j_gene: TRBJ2-1; v_gene: TRBV12-2; CDR3aa: CASRLARLAVIYNEQFF; CDR3nt: TGTGCAAGTCGCTTAGCGAGACTAGCGGTGATTTACAATGAGCAGTTCTTC
abundance: -; d_gene: TRBD2; j_gene: TRBJ2-7; v_gene: TRBV15; CDR3aa: CATSRDRAGESYF; CDR3nt: TGTGCCACCAGCAGAGATAGGGCGGGAGAGTCGTACTTC
abundance: -; d_gene: -; j_gene: TRBJ2-7; v_gene: TRBV19; CDR3aa: CASSIGYRGYEQYF; CDR3nt: TGTGCCAGTAGTATCGGTTACAGAGGGTACGAGCAGTACTTC
abundance: -; d_gene: -; j_gene: TRBJ2-7; v_gene: TRBV5-1; CDR3aa: CASSPGHFYEQYF; CDR3nt: TGCGCCAGCAGCCCGGGACACTTCTACGAGCAGTACTTC
abundance: -; d_gene: -; j_gene: TRBJ2-1; v_gene: TRBV19; CDR3aa: CASTQFSSGTYNEQFF; CDR3nt: TGTGCCAGTACCCAATTTTCGAGCGGAACCTACAATGAGCAGTTCTTC
abundance: -; d_gene: -; j_gene: TRBJ2-7; v_gene: TRBV6-5; CDR3aa: CASNLAGNYEQYF; CDR3nt: TGTGCCAGCAACTTGGCCGGGAACTACGAGCAGTACTTC
abundance: -; d_gene: -; j_gene: TRBJ2-7; v_gene: TRBV7-8; CDR3aa: CASSPNRNEQYF; CDR3nt: TGTGCCAGCAGCCCTAACAGAAATGAGCAGTACTTC
abundance: -; d_gene: -; j_gene: TRBJ1-5; v_gene: TRBV6-1; CDR3aa: CASSENLIRGSPLVQPQHF; CDR3nt: TGTGCCAGCAGTGAAAATCTTATCCGGGGGAGCCCTTTGGTTCAGCCCCAGCATTTT
abundance: -; d_gene: TRBD2; j_gene: TRBJ2-1; v_gene: TRBV7-3; CDR3aa: CASSGVPGTSGGVYNEQFF; CDR3nt: TGTGCCAGCAGCGGAGTCCCCGGGACTAGCGGGGGGGTCTACAATGAGCAGTTCTTC
abundance: once; d_gene: TRBD2; j_gene: TRBJ2-3; v_gene: TRBV4-1; CDR3aa: CASSHELAGGPGDTQYF; CDR3nt: TGCGCCAGCAGCCATGAACTAGCGGGAGGGCCAGGAGATACGCAGTATTTT
abundance: -; d_gene: -; j_gene: TRBJ2-7; v_gene: TRBV28; CDR3aa: CASSTDYEQYF; CDR3nt: TGTGCCAGCAGCACCGACTACGAGCAGTACTTC
abundance: -; d_gene: -; j_gene: TRBJ1-2; v_gene: TRBV9; CDR3aa: CASSAWIHGYTF; CDR3nt: TGTGCCAGCAGCGCTTGGATCCATGGCTACACCTTC
abundance: -; d_gene: -; j_gene: TRBJ1-2; v_gene: TRBV10-3; CDR3aa: CAISGGVLSGGYTF; CDR3nt: TGTGCCATCAGTGGGGGTGTGTTGAGTGGCGGCTACACCTTC
abundance: -; d_gene: TRBD1; j_gene: TRBJ2-7; v_gene: TRBV18; CDR3aa: CASSPGQGLEQYF; CDR3nt: TGTGCCAGCTCACCGGGACAGGGATTGGAGCAGTACTTC
abundance: -; d_gene: -; j_gene: TRBJ2-1; v_gene: TRBV13; CDR3aa: CASTVLNNEQFF; CDR3nt: TGTGCCAGCACAGTTCTTAACAATGAGCAGTTCTTC
abundance: -; d_gene: -; j_gene: TRBJ1-2; v_gene: TRBV28; CDR3aa: CATSPGLYGYTF; CDR3nt: TGTGCCACCTCCCCGGGTCTCTATGGCTACACCTTC
abundance: -; d_gene: -; j_gene: TRBJ2-1; v_gene: TRBV2; CDR3aa: CASSLTGRHEQFF; CDR3nt: TGTGCCAGCAGTCTCACAGGCAGGCATGAGCAGTTCTTC